This TCR beta chain was retrieved from a study of cytomegalovirus exposure and HLA in healthy donors. Across the study: Approximately 200 million T cells yielded 100 million or so unique TCR beta sequences in earlier analysis. Notes on the study in general: In a later analysis, a missense DCLRE1C variant was linked to TCR beta V- and J-gene trimming. Rare TCR sequences dominated, though some public TCRs recurred in many donors.

The CDR3 is 14 amino acids. Trimming removed 7 bases from V and 7 bases from J, with 17 bases in between. Per germline, CDR1 MDHEN and CDR2 SYDVKM. Use of 60 Vbeta and 13 Jbeta primers characterized the PCR. Clones were sequenced by immunoSEQ multiplex PCR, and TCRdb holds only the in-frame ones, with some missing. The sample yields about 130,000 clones, 74% seen once. The donors, nominally healthy at sampling, likely had unrecorded immune exposures. Details on this clone: Its antigen is undetermined.

The sample taken for sequencing was PBMCs. This chain joins TRBV28 and TRBJ1-5; D gene unclear. This clonotype was obtained from a woman in her fifties or sixties in good health and CMV-seropositive. CDR3 residues: CASNAGLRSQPQHF. CDR3 coding DNA: TGTGCCAGCAATGCGGGCTTAAGAAGCCAGCCCCAGCATTTT.